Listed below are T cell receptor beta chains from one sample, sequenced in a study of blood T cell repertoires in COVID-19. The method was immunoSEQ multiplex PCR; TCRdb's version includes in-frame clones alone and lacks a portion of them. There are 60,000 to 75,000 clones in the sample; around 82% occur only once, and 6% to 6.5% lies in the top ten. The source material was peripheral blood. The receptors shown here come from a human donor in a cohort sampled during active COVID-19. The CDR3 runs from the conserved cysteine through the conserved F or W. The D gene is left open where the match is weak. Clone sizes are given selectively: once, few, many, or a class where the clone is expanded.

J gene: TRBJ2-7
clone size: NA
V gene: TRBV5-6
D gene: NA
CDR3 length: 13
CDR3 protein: CASSPSTEYEQYF
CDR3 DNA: TGTGCCAGCAGCCCCTCGACGGAGTACGAGCAGTACTTC

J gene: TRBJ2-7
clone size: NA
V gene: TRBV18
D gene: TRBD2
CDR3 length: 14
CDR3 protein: CASSPSLAGEEQYF
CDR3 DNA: TGTGCCAGCTCACCTTCGTTAGCGGGGGAGGAGCAGTACTTC

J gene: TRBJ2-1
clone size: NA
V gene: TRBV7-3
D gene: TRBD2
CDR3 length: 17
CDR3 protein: CASSLFVSGRAENEQFF
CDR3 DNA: TGTGCCAGCAGCTTATTCGTCAGTGGGAGGGCCGAGAATGAGCAGTTCTTC

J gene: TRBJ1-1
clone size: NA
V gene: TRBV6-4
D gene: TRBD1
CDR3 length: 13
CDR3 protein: CASSVGTGTEAFF
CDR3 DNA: TGTGCCAGCAGTGTAGGGACAGGCACTGAAGCTTTCTTT

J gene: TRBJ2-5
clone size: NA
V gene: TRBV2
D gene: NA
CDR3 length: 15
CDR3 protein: CASSERGRGSETQYF
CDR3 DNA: TGTGCCAGCAGTGAAAGGGGCCGGGGGTCAGAGACCCAGTACTTC

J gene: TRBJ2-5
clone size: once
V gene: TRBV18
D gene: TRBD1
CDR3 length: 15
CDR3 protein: CASSPQQTGGETQYF
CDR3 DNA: TGTGCCAGCTCACCACAACAGACAGGGGGGGAGACCCAGTACTTC

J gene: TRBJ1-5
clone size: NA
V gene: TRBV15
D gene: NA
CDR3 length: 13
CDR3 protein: CATSRVGAQPQHF
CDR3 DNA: TGTGCCACCAGCAGAGTGGGGGCTCAGCCCCAGCATTTT

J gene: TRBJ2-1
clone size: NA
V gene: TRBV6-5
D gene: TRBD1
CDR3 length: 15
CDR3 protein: CASRHQGAGYNEQFF
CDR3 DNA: TGTGCCAGCAGACACCAGGGGGCGGGGTACAATGAGCAGTTCTTC

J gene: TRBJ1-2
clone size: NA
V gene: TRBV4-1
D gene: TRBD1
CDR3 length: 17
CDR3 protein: CASSLGVGTGENGGYTF
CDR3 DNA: TGCGCCAGCAGCCTTGGGGTAGGGACAGGGGAAAATGGTGGCTACACCTTC

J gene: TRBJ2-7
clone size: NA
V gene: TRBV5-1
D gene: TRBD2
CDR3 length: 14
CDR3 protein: CASSSRGGPNEQYF
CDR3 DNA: TGCGCCAGCAGCTCGCGGGGGGGCCCCAACGAGCAGTACTTC

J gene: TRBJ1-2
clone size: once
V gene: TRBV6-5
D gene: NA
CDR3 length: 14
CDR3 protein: CASRLDRINYGYTF
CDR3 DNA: TGTGCCAGCCGGCTCGACAGGATCAACTATGGCTACACCTTC

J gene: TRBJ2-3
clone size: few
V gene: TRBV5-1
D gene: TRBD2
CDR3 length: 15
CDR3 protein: CASSEGLGGADTQYF
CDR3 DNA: TGCGCCAGCAGCGAGGGACTAGGAGGGGCAGATACGCAGTATTTT

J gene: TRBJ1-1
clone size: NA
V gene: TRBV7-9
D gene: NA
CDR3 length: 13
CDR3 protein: CASSRGEGTEAFF
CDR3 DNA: TGTGCCAGCAGCCGGGGGGAGGGAACTGAAGCTTTCTTT

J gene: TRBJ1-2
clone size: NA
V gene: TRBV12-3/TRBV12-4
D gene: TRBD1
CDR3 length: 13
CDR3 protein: CASSRTGPYGYTF
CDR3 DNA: TGTGCCAGCAGTCGGACAGGGCCCTATGGCTACACCTTC

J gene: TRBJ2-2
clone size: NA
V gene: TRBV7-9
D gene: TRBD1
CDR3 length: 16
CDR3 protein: CASSSYGTVRTGELFF
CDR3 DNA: TGTGCCAGCAGCTCCTACGGGACAGTAAGGACCGGGGAGCTGTTTTTT

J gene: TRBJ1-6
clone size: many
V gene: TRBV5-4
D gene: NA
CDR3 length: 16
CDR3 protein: CASSSNPTGYNSPLHF
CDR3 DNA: TGTGCCAGCAGCTCGAACCCGACGGGATACAATTCACCCCTCCACTTT

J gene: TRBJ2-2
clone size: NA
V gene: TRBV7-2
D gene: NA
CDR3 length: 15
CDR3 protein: CASSLGQANTGELFF
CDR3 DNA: TGTGCCAGCAGCTTAGGCCAGGCGAACACCGGGGAGCTGTTTTTT

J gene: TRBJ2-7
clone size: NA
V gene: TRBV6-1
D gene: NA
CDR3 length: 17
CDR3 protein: CASSESQFSSPQREQYF
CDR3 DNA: TGTGCCAGCAGTGAATCCCAATTTTCGAGCCCCCAACGCGAGCAGTACTTC

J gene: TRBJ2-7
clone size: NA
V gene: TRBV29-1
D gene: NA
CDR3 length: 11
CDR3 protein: CSVERGNEQYF
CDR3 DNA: TGCAGCGTTGAAAGGGGGAACGAGCAGTACTTC

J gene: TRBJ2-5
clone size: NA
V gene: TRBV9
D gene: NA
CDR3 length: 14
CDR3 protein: CASSVGTKGETQYF
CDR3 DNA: TGTGCCAGCAGCGTAGGAACCAAGGGGGAGACCCAGTACTTC

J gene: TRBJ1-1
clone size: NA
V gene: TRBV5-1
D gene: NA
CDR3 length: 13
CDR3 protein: CASGRGFGTEAFF
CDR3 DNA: TGCGCCAGCGGTCGGGGGTTTGGTACTGAAGCTTTCTTT

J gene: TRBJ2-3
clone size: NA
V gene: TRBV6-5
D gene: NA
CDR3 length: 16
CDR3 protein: CASSYTRAADTDTQYF
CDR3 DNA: TGTGCCAGCAGTTACACCAGGGCGGCAGACACAGATACGCAGTATTTT

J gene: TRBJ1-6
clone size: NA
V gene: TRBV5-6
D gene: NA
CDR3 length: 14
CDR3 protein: CASSLYFEGSPLHF
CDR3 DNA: TGTGCCAGCAGCTTATACTTTGAGGGTTCACCCCTCCACTTT

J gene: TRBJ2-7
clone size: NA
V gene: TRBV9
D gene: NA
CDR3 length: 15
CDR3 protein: CASSEGERLGYEQYF
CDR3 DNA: TGTGCCAGCAGCGAGGGCGAGCGGTTGGGCTACGAGCAGTACTTC

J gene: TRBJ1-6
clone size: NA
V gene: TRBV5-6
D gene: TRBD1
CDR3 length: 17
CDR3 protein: CASSLMTGANYNSPLHF
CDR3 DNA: TGTGCCAGCAGCCTTATGACAGGGGCAAACTATAATTCACCCCTCCACTTT

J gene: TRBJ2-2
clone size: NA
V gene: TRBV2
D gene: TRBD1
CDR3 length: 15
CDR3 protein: CASSFDRGYTGELFF
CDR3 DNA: TGTGCCAGCAGTTTCGACAGGGGGTACACCGGGGAGCTGTTTTTT

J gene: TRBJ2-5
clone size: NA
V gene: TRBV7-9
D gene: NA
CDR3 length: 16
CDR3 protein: CASSPLANVPGETQYF
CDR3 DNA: TGTGCCAGCAGTCCTCTAGCGAATGTTCCTGGGGAGACCCAGTACTTC

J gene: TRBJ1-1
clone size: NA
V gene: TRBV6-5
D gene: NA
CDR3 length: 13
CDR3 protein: CASSRVRETEAFF
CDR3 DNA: TGTGCCAGCAGCAGGGTTCGAGAAACTGAAGCTTTCTTT

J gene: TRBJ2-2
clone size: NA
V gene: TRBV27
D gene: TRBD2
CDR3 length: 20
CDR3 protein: CASSLSARVAGGFNTGELFF
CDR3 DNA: TGTGCCAGCAGTTTATCAGCCCGGGTTGCGGGAGGGTTTAACACCGGGGAGCTGTTTTTT

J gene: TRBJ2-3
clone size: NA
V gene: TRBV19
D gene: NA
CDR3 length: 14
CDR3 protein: CASSIAQSTDTQYF
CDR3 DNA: TGTGCCAGTAGTATAGCCCAAAGCACAGATACGCAGTATTTT

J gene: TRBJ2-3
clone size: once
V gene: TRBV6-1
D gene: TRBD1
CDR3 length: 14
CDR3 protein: CASSERGRSDTQYF
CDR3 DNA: TGTGCCAGCAGTGAGAGGGGGCGTTCAGATACGCAGTATTTT

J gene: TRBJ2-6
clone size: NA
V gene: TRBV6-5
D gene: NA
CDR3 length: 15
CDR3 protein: CASSHDSSGANVLTF
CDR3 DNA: TGTGCCAGCAGCCACGACAGCTCTGGGGCCAACGTCCTGACTTTC

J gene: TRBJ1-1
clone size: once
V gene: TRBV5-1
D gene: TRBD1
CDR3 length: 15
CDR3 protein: CASSLGQGVKTEAFF
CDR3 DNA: TGCGCCAGCAGCTTGGGACAGGGCGTGAAGACTGAAGCTTTCTTT

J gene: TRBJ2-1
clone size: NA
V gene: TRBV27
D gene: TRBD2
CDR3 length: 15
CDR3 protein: CASSPRGLAVNEQFF
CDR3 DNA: TGTGCCAGCAGCCCAAGGGGACTAGCGGTCAATGAGCAGTTCTTC

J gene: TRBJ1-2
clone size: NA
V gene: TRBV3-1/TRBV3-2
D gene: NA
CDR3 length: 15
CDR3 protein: CASSPSPLGYYGYTF
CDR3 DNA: TGTGCCAGCAGCCCTTCCCCGCTCGGGTACTATGGCTACACCTTC

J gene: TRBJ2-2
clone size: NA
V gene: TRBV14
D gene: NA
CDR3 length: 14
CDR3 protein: CASSAQTGAGELFF
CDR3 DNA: TGTGCCAGCAGCGCCCAAACCGGGGCCGGGGAGCTGTTTTTT

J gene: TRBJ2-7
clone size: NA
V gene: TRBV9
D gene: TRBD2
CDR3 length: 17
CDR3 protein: CASSVGPGAGHSYEQYF
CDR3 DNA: TGTGCCAGCAGCGTGGGGCCGGGAGCGGGGCACTCCTACGAGCAGTACTTC

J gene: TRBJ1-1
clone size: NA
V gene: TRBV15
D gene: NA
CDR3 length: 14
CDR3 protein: CATSRGTAITEAFF
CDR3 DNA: TGTGCCACCAGCAGAGGGACAGCGATCACTGAAGCTTTCTTT

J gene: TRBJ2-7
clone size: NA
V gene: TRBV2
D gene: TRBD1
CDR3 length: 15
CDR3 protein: CASRRDSVSSYEQYF
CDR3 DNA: TGTGCCAGCAGACGGGACAGCGTGAGCTCCTACGAGCAGTACTTC

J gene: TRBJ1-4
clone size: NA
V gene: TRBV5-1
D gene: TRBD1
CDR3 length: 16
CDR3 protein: CASSQKPGTGNEKLFF
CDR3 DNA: TGCGCCAGCAGCCAAAAACCCGGGACAGGGAATGAAAAACTGTTTTTT

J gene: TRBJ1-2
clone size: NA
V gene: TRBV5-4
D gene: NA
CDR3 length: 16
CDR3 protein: CASSHPNGRVNYGYTF
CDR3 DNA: TGTGCCAGCAGCCACCCAAACGGGAGGGTGAACTATGGCTACACCTTC

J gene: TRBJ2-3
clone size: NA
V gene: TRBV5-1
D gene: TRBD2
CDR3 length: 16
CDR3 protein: CASSSGLAGGTDTQYF
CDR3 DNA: TGCGCCAGCAGCTCGGGACTAGCGGGGGGCACAGATACGCAGTATTTT

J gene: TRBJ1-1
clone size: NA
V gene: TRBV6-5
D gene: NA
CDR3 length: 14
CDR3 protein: CASSRQMMNTEAFF
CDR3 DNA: TGTGCCAGCAGCCGACAGATGATGAACACTGAAGCTTTCTTT

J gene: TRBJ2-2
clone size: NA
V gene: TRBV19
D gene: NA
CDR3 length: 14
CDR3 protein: CASKVRDITGELFF
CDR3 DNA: TGTGCCAGTAAGGTCAGGGATATCACCGGGGAGCTGTTTTTT

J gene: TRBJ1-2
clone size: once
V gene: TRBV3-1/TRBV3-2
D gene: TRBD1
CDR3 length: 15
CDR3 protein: CASSPGDRVTGGYTF
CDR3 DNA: TGTGCCAGCAGCCCAGGGGACAGGGTTACTGGTGGCTACACCTTC

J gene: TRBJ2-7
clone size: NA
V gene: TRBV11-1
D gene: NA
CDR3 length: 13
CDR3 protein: CASSNGLSFEQYF
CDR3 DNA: TGTGCCAGCAGCAACGGACTATCCTTTGAGCAGTACTTC

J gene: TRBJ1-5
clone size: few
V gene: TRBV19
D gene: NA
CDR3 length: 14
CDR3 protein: CASSIRAGREPQHF
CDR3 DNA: TGTGCCAGTAGTATTCGGGCAGGGAGGGAGCCCCAGCATTTT

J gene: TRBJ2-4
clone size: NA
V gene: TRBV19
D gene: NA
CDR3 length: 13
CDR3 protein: CASSFIAKNIQYF
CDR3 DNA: TGTGCCAGTAGTTTTATTGCCAAAAACATTCAGTACTTC

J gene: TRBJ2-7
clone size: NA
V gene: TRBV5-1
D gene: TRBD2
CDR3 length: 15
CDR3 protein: CASSLASSGTYEQYF
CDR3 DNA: TGCGCCAGCAGCTTGGCCTCTAGCGGGACCTACGAGCAGTACTTC

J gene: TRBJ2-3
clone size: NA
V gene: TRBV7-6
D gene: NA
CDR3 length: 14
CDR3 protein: CASSLGLPPDTQYF
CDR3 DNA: TGTGCCAGCAGCTTGGGACTCCCCCCAGATACGCAGTATTTT

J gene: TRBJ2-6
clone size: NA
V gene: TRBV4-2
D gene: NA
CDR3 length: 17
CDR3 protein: CASSQGGGSAGANVLTF
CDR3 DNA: TGTGCCAGCAGCCAAGGAGGGGGTAGTGCTGGGGCCAACGTCCTGACTTTC

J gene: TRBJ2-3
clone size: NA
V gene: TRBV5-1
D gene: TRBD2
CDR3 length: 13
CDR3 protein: CASTPGGVDTQYF
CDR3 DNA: TGCGCCAGCACCCCCGGGGGGGTAGATACGCAGTATTTT

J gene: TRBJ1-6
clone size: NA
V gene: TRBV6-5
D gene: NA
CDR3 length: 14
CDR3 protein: CASSYLGGASPLHF
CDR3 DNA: TGTGCCAGCAGTTATCTCGGGGGAGCTTCACCCCTCCACTTT